Listed below are T cell receptor beta chains from one sample, sequenced in a study of blood T cell repertoires in COVID-19. Some clones are missing from TCRdb's copy, which holds only in-frame ones; the method was immunoSEQ multiplex PCR. The repertoire includes about 270,000 clones, approximately 86% of them detected once, and about 1.6% sits in the top ten. The sample was peripheral blood. Receptors originate from a woman in her sixties who had recovered from COVID-19. The conserved cysteine and the conserved F or W are not part of the CDR3 here.

>TRBV18|TRBJ2-1
ASSRGALTQQF
>TRBV19|TRBJ2-7
ASSSPGLAGQQY
>TRBV6-5|TRBJ2-1
ASTTSGGAGEQF
>TRBV28|TRBJ1-2
ASRPSTGNGYT
>TRBV3-1/TRBV3-2|TRBJ2-7
ASSQSGGKGEQY
>TRBV11-1|TRBJ1-2
ASSPAPGTGVYGYT
>TRBV9|TRBJ2-2
ASSLWSGVRSGGELF
>TRBV6-6|TRBJ2-7
ASSSGTGFPYEQY
>TRBV9|TRBJ2-7
ASSVGVQGSYEQY
>TRBV7-2|TRBJ1-2
ASSQDRRYGYT
>TRBV5-1|TRBJ2-1
ASRAGGNNEQF
>TRBV6-1|TRBJ2-3
ASSAPSGGTSTDTQY
>TRBV2|TRBJ2-5
ASKGTQETQY
>TRBV15|TRBJ1-4
ATSRTPGQGGEKLF
>TRBV6-5|TRBJ2-7
ATLGQGYHEQY
>TRBV28|TRBJ1-1
ASSSVDRGKREAF
>TRBV28|TRBJ2-1
ASGLQLASSYNEQF
>TRBV7-2|TRBJ2-3
ASSLRYSRTDTQY
>TRBV27|TRBJ2-5
ASSPRDREFGTQY
>TRBV19|TRBJ2-2
ASGGVQGADGELF
>TRBV4-1|TRBJ1-4
ASSLRTDTSTNEKLF
>TRBV4-2|TRBJ1-4
ASSPRLEGLATNEKLF
>TRBV7-6|TRBJ1-5
ASSSSSNNQPQH
>TRBV5-1|TRBJ2-7
ASRTAGSTYEQY
>TRBV6-5|TRBJ2-2
ASIPRLRGGELF
>TRBV7-8|TRBJ2-2
ASSRGQSTGELF